This note documents a single T cell receptor (beta chain) sequence. Its antigen target is currently unknown. Within one base of it there is no much larger clone, and no base qualities were kept. The roughly 100 tumor samples underwent high-throughput TCR profiling with ImmunoSEQ. The original methods were these. To measure repertoire diversity, the metrics used were richness (unique productive sequences), clonality, evenness and relatedness, and the Bhattacharyya coefficient was used to assess similarity between samples. A sensitivity analysis that removed TCRs with fewer than two reads produced consistent conclusions. Drawn from immuneACCESS, this table holds only the in-frame rearrangements with V and J called that TCRdb kept. Clones are partly lost; checked studies trace under half to an unresolved V gene and leave the rest unexplained. That table gives V, J and clone size, and the DNA gave D and trimming. The sample data list thousands of clones, and roughly 78% of these were observed just once. The ten largest clones represent roughly a tenth of the sample.

Tumor samples were collected prior to definitive surgery or chemotherapy. Genomic DNA extraction was performed by the MD Anderson Biospecimen Extraction Resource, and TCR sequencing was carried out by the MD Anderson Cancer Genomics Laboratory. The cysteine opens and the phenylalanine closes a CDR3 of 14 amino acids. Solely the CDR3 DNA is kept, with 42 bases framed from the first base. V and J lose 0 bases and 8 bases, and a span of 11 bases separates them. The germline V gene sets CDR1 to SGHRS and CDR2 to YFSETQ. This sample was included in a study of high-grade serous ovarian cancer treatment subgroups (dated by TCRdb to about 2021). With regard to the full study: On average, sequencing produced about 15,000 reads and 6,500 to 7,500 unique TCR beta rearrangements for each sample. The study profiled TCR beta repertoires in high-grade serous ovarian cancer patients grouped by complete gross resection or neoadjuvant chemotherapy response under a laparoscopic triage algorithm. The approximately 30-patient cohort included approximately ten patients with no residual disease after primary surgery (R0), approximately ten excellent NACT responders, and approximately ten poor NACT responders. Each patient contributed one primary tumor and two metastatic tumor samples, giving 75 to 95 samples in total. Overall results and qualifications from the work: Because bulk tumor TCR sequencing provided no spatial information, insight into HGSC tumor complexity and diversity was limited. TCR clonal relatedness was found to be positively correlated with neoantigen level and, by trend, with copy number variation and mutation load derived from whole-genome sequencing. TCR repertoire analyses were focused on CDR3, and CDR1 and CDR2 were not analyzed. Repertoire similarity between tumors of the same patient ranged about 0.095 to 0.8, whereas almost no similarity was seen between different patients.

Sequencing used tumor tissue. The sequence came from a human donor with high-grade serous ovarian cancer. The rearranged segments are TRBV5-1 and TRBJ1-4, with the D gene call left open. Read as DNA, the sequence is TGCGCCAGCAGCTTGGGTCGAAGCTGGGAAAAACTGTTTTTT. The encoded protein is CASSLGRSWEKLFF.